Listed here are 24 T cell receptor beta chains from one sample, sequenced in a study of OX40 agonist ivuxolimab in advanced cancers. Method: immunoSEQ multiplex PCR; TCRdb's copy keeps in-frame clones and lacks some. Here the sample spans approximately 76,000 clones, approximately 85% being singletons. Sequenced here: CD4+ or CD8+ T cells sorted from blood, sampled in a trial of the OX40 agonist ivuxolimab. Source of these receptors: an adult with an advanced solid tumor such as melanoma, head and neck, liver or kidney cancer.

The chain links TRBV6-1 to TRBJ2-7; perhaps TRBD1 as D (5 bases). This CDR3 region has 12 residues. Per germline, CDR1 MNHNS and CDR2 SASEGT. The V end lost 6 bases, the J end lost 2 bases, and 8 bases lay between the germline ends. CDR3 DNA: TGTGCCAGCAGGGACATTCCCTACGAGCAGTACTTC. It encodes CASRDIPYEQYF.

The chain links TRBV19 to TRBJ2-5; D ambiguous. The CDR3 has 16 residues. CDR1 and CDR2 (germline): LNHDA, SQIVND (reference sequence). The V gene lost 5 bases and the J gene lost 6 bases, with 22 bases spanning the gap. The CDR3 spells CASSYTGGLGLKTQYF. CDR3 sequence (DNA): TGTGCCAGTAGTTACACGGGTGGTCTGGGGTTGAAGACCCAGTACTTC.

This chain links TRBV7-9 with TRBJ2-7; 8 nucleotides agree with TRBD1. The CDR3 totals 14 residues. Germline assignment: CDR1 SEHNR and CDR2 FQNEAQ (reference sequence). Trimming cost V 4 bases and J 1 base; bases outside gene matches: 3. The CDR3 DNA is TGTGCCAGCAGCTCACAGGGGGTTTCCTACGAGCAGTACTTC. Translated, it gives CASSSQGVSYEQYF.

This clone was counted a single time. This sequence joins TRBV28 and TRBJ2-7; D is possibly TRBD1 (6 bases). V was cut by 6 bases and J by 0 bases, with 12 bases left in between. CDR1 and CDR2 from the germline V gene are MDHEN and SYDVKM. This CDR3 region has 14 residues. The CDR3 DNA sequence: TGTGCCAGCAGCACGCAGGGGAGCTCCTACGAGCAGTACTTC. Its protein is CASSTQGSSYEQYF.

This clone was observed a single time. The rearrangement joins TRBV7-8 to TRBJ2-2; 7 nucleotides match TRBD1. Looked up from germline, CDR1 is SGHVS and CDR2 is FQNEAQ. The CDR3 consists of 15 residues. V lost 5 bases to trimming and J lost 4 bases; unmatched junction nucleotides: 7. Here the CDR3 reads CASSPDRVGTGELFF. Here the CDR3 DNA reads TGTGCCAGCAGCCCCGACAGGGTGGGCACCGGGGAGCTGTTTTTT.

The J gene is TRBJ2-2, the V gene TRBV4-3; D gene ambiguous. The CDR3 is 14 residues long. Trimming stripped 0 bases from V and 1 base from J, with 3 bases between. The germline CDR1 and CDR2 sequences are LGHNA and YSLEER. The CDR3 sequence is CASSQDGNTGELFF. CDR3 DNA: TGCGCCAGCAGCCAAGATGGGAACACCGGGGAGCTGTTTTTT.

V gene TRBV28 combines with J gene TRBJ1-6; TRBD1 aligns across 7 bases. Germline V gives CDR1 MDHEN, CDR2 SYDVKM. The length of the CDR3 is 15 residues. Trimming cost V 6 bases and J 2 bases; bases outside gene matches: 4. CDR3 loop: CASSLGGTYNSPLHF. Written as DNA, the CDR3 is TGTGCCAGCAGCCTAGGGGGCACCTATAATTCACCCCTCCACTTT.

Here the CDR3 DNA reads TGTGCCAGCAGCGCCTCGGGGGCCTCCCCGGGTAATGAGCAGTTCTTC. Translated: CASSASGASPGNEQFF. The chain carries TRBV7-9 and TRBJ2-1; D is possibly TRBD1 or TRBD2 (6 bases each). The CDR3 covers 16 residues. Germline V gene sequence: CDR1 SEHNR, CDR2 FQNEAQ (reference sequence). V was pared by 5 bases and J by 7 bases, with 21 bases between.

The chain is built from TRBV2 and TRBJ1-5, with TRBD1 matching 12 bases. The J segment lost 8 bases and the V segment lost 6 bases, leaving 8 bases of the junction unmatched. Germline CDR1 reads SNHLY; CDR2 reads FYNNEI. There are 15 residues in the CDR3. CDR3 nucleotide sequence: TGTGCCAGCAGGGCCGGGACAGGGGGCCGTGAGCCCCAGCATTTT. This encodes CASRAGTGGREPQHF.

CDR3 sequence (DNA): TGTGCCACGAAGGGGACTAGCGGGGGTAGCACAGATACGCAGTATTTT. The encoded protein is CATKGTSGGSTDTQYF. The rearrangement links TRBV10-3 to TRBJ2-3; 14 positions match TRBD2. The CDR3 loop spans 16 amino acids. Trimming removed 10 bases from V and 0 bases from J; junction bases left unmatched: 6. Germline CDR1 is ENHRY and CDR2 is SYGVKD.

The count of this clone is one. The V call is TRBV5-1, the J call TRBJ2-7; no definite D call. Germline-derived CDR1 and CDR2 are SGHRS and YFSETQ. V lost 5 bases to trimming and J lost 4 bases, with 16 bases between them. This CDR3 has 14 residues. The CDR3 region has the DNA TGCGCCAGCAGTCTGACACCCAGTCGATACGAGCAGTACTTC. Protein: CASSLTPSRYEQYF. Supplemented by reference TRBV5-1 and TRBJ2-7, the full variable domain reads KAGVTQTPRYLIKTRGQQVTLSCSPISGHRSVSWYQQTPGQGLQFLFEYFSETQRNKGNFPGRFSGRQFSNSRSEMNVSTLELGDSALYLCASSLTPSRYEQYFGPGTRLTVT.

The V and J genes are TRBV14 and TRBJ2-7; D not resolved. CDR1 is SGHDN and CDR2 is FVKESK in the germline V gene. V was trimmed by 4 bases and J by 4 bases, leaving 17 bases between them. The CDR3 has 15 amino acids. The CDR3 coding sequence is TGTGCCAGCAGCCCCCTGGTAAGGGATGGGTACGAGCAGTACTTC. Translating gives CASSPLVRDGYEQYF.

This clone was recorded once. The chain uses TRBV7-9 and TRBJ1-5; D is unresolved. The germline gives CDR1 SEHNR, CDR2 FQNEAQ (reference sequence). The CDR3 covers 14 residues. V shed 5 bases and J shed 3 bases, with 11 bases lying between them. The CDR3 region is CASSRESSNQPQHF. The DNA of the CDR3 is TGTGCCAGCAGCCGAGAAAGTTCCAATCAGCCCCAGCATTTT.

The CDR3 sequence is CASSLSSGANVLTF. In DNA, the CDR3 is TGTGCCAGCAGCTTATCCTCTGGGGCCAACGTCCTGACTTTC. This chain uses TRBV7-2 with TRBJ2-6, with D uncertain. The germline CDR1 and CDR2 sequences are SGHTA and FQGNSA. Trimming cost V 2 bases and J 0 bases, with 2 bases left between them. The CDR3 is made up of 14 amino acids.

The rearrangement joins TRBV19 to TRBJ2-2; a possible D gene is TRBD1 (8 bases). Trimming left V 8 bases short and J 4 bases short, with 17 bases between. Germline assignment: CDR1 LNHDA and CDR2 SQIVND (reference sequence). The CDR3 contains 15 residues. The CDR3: CASSQGGPGTGELFF. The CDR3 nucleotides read TGTGCCAGTTCACAGGGGGGGCCGGGCACCGGGGAGCTGTTTTTT.

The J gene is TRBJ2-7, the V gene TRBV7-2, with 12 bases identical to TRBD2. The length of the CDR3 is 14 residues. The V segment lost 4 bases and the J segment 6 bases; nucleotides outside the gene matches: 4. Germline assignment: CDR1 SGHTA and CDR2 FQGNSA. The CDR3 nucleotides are TGTGCCAGCAGCTCCCGACTAGCGGGGGCCGAGCAGTACTTC. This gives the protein CASSSRLAGAEQYF.

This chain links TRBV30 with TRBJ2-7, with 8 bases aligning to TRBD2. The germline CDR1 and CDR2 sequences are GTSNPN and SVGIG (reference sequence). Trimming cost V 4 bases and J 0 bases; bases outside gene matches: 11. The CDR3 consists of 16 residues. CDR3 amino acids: CAWTPSGGLSSYEQYF. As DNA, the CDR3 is TGTGCCTGGACCCCGAGCGGGGGCCTAAGCTCCTACGAGCAGTACTTC.

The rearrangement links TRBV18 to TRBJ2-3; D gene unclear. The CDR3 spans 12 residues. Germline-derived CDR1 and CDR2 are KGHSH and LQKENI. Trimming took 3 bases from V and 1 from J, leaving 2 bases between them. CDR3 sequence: CASSPGTDTQYF. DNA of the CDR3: TGTGCCAGCTCACCCGGCACAGATACGCAGTATTTT.

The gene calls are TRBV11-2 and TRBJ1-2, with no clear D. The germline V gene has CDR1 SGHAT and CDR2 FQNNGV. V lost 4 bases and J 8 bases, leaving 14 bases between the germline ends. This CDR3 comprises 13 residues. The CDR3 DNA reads TGTGCCAGCAGCTCAGTGACGGGTAAAGGCTACACCTTC. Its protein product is CASSSVTGKGYTF.

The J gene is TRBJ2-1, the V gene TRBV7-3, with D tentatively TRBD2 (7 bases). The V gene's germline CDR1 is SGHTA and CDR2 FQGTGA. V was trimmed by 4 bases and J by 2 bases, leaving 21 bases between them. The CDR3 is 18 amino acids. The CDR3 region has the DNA TGTGCCAGCAGCTCCCAAGGGGGGGTCAGGAGTCCCTACAATGAGCAGTTCTTC. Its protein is CASSSQGGVRSPYNEQFF. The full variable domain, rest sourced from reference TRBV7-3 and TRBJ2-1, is GAGVSQTPSNKVTEKGKYVELRCDPISGHTALYWYRQSLGQGPEFLIYFQGTGAADDSGLPNDRFFAVRPEGSVSTLKIQRTERGDSAVYLCASSSQGGVRSPYNEQFFGPGTRLTVL.

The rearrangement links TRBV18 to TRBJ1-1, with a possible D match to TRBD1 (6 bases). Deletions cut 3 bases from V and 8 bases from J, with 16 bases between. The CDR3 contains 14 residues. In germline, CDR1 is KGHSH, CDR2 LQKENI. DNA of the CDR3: TGTGCCAGCTCACCGAGACAGGTATCTAGGGAAGCTTTCTTT. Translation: CASSPRQVSREAFF. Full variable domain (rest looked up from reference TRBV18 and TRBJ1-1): NAGVMQNPRHLVRRRGQEARLRCSPMKGHSHVYWYRQLPEEGLKFMVYLQKENIIDESGMPKERFSAEFPKEGPSILRIQQVVRGDSAAYFCASSPRQVSREAFFGQGTRLTVV.

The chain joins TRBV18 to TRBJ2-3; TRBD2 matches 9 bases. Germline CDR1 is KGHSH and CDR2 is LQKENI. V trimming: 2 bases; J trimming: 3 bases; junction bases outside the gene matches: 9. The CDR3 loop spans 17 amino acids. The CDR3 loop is CASSPKRGDRGTDTQYF. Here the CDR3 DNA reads TGTGCCAGCTCACCAAAGCGGGGGGATCGGGGAACAGATACGCAGTATTTT.

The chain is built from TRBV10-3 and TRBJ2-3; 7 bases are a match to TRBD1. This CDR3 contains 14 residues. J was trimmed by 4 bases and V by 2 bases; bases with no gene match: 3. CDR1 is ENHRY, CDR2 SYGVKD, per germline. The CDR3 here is CAISETQGADTQYF. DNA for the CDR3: TGTGCCATCAGTGAGACCCAGGGGGCAGATACGCAGTATTTT.

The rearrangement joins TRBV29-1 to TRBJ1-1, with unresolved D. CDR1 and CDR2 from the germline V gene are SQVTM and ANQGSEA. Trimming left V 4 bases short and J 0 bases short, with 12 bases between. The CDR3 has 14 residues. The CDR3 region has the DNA TGCAGCGTTGTAGGCAGCACCATGAACACTGAAGCTTTCTTT. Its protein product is CSVVGSTMNTEAFF.